This is a list of T cell receptor beta chains from one sample in a study of human T cells and chemical hapten exposure. TCRdb reprocessed the RACE reads via MiXCR and lists one record per CDR3 protein. The repertoire holds some 300,000 distinct CDR3 sequences, around 5.5% seen once, with over 7% in the top ten. The source material was whole blood, sampled in connection with sensitization to the hapten diphenylcyclopropenone (DPC). The source of these receptors is a woman aged 18-30 years with alopecia areata. Some clones in this sample may be carry-over from other donors' samples. Both conserved end residues are part of each CDR3. The order of the fields is V gene, clone size, D gene, J gene, CDR3 protein, CDR3 DNA. A D gene is named only where the DNA matches it firmly. Size is stated for part of the rows, as once, few or many counts, or as a class when the clone is expanded.

v_call: TRBV20-1; clone_size: NA; d_call: TRBD1; j_call: TRBJ1-1; cdr3_aa: CSAIGQGGTEAFF; cdr3_nt: TGCAGTGCTATCGGACAGGGAGGAACTGAAGCTTTCTTT
v_call: TRBV7-7; clone_size: few; d_call: NA; j_call: TRBJ1-2; cdr3_aa: CASSPLDTYGYTF; cdr3_nt: TGTGCTAGCAGCCCGCTTGACACGTATGGCTACACCTTC
v_call: TRBV20-1; clone_size: few; d_call: NA; j_call: TRBJ1-5; cdr3_aa: CSASPGNSNQPQHF; cdr3_nt: TGCAGTGCTAGCCCAGGGAATAGCAATCAGCCCCAGCATTTT
v_call: TRBV7-2; clone_size: few; d_call: NA; j_call: TRBJ2-4; cdr3_aa: CASSPTGFIDIQYF; cdr3_nt: TGTGCCAGCAGCCCGACAGGTTTTATAGACATTCAGTACTTC
v_call: TRBV6-2/TRBV6-3; clone_size: NA; d_call: TRBD1; j_call: TRBJ1-4; cdr3_aa: CASSSRTGSREKLFF; cdr3_nt: TGTGCCAGCAGTTCTCGGACAGGGAGTCGTGAAAAACTGTTTTTT
v_call: TRBV28; clone_size: many; d_call: TRBD1; j_call: TRBJ2-1; cdr3_aa: CASSFSTGSSYNEQFF; cdr3_nt: TGTGCCAGCAGCTTTTCGACAGGGAGCTCCTACAATGAGCAGTTCTTC
v_call: TRBV20-1; clone_size: few; d_call: NA; j_call: TRBJ1-2; cdr3_aa: CSAPVVTDGYTF; cdr3_nt: TGCAGTGCCCCGGTAGTCACAGATGGCTACACCTTC
v_call: TRBV7-9; clone_size: many; d_call: NA; j_call: TRBJ1-2; cdr3_aa: CASSLVRSGYTF; cdr3_nt: TGTGCCAGCAGCTTAGTACGGAGCGGCTACACCTTC
v_call: TRBV5-1; clone_size: NA; d_call: NA; j_call: TRBJ1-1; cdr3_aa: CASSLKDGPNTEAFF; cdr3_nt: TGCGCCAGCAGCTTGAAGGACGGACCAAACACTGAAGCTTTCTTT
v_call: TRBV4-3; clone_size: few; d_call: TRBD2; j_call: TRBJ2-1; cdr3_aa: CASSLLRGGAVDEQFF; cdr3_nt: TGCGCCAGCAGCTTGCTCCGCGGGGGGGCGGTAGATGAGCAGTTCTTC
v_call: TRBV5-1; clone_size: many; d_call: NA; j_call: TRBJ1-1; cdr3_aa: CASSQGISGRVDEAFF; cdr3_nt: TGCGCCAGCAGCCAAGGGATTAGTGGCAGGGTGGATGAAGCTTTCTTT
v_call: TRBV4-3; clone_size: many; d_call: NA; j_call: TRBJ2-3; cdr3_aa: CASSQEPPGDTQYF; cdr3_nt: TGCGCCAGCAGCCAAGAGCCCCCGGGCGATACGCAGTATTTT
v_call: TRBV12-3/TRBV12-4; clone_size: many; d_call: NA; j_call: TRBJ2-3; cdr3_aa: CASFHSLASTDTQYF; cdr3_nt: TGTGCCAGCTTCCACTCCCTAGCCAGCACAGATACGCAGTATTTT
v_call: TRBV12-3/TRBV12-4; clone_size: many; d_call: NA; j_call: TRBJ1-4; cdr3_aa: CASTRQATNEKLFF; cdr3_nt: TGTGCCAGCACCCGACAGGCAACTAATGAAAAACTGTTTTTT
v_call: TRBV21-1; clone_size: few; d_call: NA; j_call: TRBJ2-4; cdr3_aa: CASSTYRVGVGEAKNIQYF; cdr3_nt: TGTGCCAGCAGCACTTACCGAGTTGGTGTGGGGGAAGCCAAAAACATTCAGTACTTC
v_call: TRBV7-9; clone_size: many; d_call: NA; j_call: TRBJ1-4; cdr3_aa: CASSATGPTGKLFF; cdr3_nt: TGTGCCAGCAGCGCGACCGGTCCGACGGGAAAACTGTTTTTT
v_call: TRBV5-1; clone_size: many; d_call: NA; j_call: TRBJ1-6; cdr3_aa: CASSLVDAGVNSPLHF; cdr3_nt: TGCGCCAGCAGCTTGGTTGATGCAGGGGTCAATTCACCCCTCCACTTT
v_call: TRBV24-1; clone_size: many; d_call: NA; j_call: TRBJ1-5; cdr3_aa: CATNGDSNQPQHF; cdr3_nt: TGTGCCACCAACGGAGATAGCAATCAGCCCCAGCATTTT
v_call: TRBV10-3; clone_size: few; d_call: TRBD2; j_call: TRBJ2-3; cdr3_aa: CAISESGLAGTQPTDTQYF; cdr3_nt: TGTGCCATCAGTGAGTCGGGGCTAGCGGGGACCCAGCCGACAGATACGCAGTATTTT
v_call: TRBV12-3/TRBV12-4; clone_size: NA; d_call: NA; j_call: TRBJ2-7; cdr3_aa: CASSEAVAVYEQYF; cdr3_nt: TGTGCCAGCAGCGAGGCCGTGGCGGTTTACGAGCAGTACTTC
v_call: TRBV7-2; clone_size: many; d_call: NA; j_call: TRBJ2-1; cdr3_aa: CASSLVFTPGLDYNEQFF; cdr3_nt: TGTGCCAGCAGCTTAGTTTTCACCCCGGGACTGGACTACAATGAGCAGTTCTTC
v_call: TRBV20-1; clone_size: few; d_call: TRBD1; j_call: TRBJ1-4; cdr3_aa: CSARAVGDRVEKLFF; cdr3_nt: TGCAGTGCTAGGGCTGTAGGGGACAGGGTAGAAAAACTGTTTTTT
v_call: TRBV4-1; clone_size: NA; d_call: NA; j_call: TRBJ1-5; cdr3_aa: CASSQPRAGGNQPQHF; cdr3_nt: TGCGCCAGCAGCCAACCCCGGGCCGGAGGCAATCAGCCCCAGCATTTT
v_call: TRBV7-2; clone_size: many; d_call: NA; j_call: TRBJ1-1; cdr3_aa: CASSPQSNTEAFF; cdr3_nt: TGTGCCAGCAGCCCTCAGTCGAACACTGAAGCTTTCTTT
v_call: TRBV10-3; clone_size: NA; d_call: TRBD1; j_call: TRBJ2-7; cdr3_aa: CAISDSRTGVDEQYF; cdr3_nt: TGTGCCATCAGTGACTCCAGGACAGGGGTCGACGAGCAGTACTTC
v_call: TRBV3-1; clone_size: many; d_call: TRBD1; j_call: TRBJ2-7; cdr3_aa: CASRPNRGPIYEQYF; cdr3_nt: TGTGCCAGCAGACCAAACAGGGGGCCCATCTACGAGCAGTACTTC
v_call: TRBV4-2; clone_size: many; d_call: NA; j_call: TRBJ1-1; cdr3_aa: CASSQDMGGVTEAFF; cdr3_nt: TGTGCCAGCAGCCAAGATATGGGGGGGGTCACTGAAGCTTTCTTT
v_call: TRBV20-1; clone_size: few; d_call: NA; j_call: TRBJ2-3; cdr3_aa: CSAWTGLMRSDTQYF; cdr3_nt: TGCAGTGCCTGGACGGGACTCATGAGATCGGATACGCAGTATTTT
v_call: TRBV27; clone_size: NA; d_call: NA; j_call: TRBJ1-1; cdr3_aa: CATQWRMNTEAFF; cdr3_nt: TGTGCCACTCAGTGGAGGATGAACACTGAAGCTTTCTTT
v_call: TRBV18; clone_size: few; d_call: NA; j_call: TRBJ1-4; cdr3_aa: CASSLYRTNEKLFF; cdr3_nt: TGTGCCAGCTCACTCTACCGGACAAATGAAAAACTGTTTTTT
v_call: TRBV12-3/TRBV12-4; clone_size: few; d_call: NA; j_call: TRBJ1-4; cdr3_aa: CASSSGIEKLFF; cdr3_nt: TGTGCCAGCAGTTCAGGGATCGAAAAACTGTTTTTT
v_call: TRBV29-1; clone_size: NA; d_call: TRBD2; j_call: TRBJ2-1; cdr3_aa: CGVVLAGGYNEQFF; cdr3_nt: TGCGGCGTTGTACTAGCGGGGGGTTACAATGAGCAGTTCTTC
v_call: TRBV6-2/TRBV6-3; clone_size: many; d_call: TRBD1; j_call: TRBJ2-4; cdr3_aa: CASSPGQGERFIQYF; cdr3_nt: TGTGCCAGCAGTCCTGGACAGGGAGAGAGATTCATTCAGTACTTC
v_call: TRBV12-3/TRBV12-4; clone_size: many; d_call: NA; j_call: TRBJ2-4; cdr3_aa: CASSFGGLNIQYF; cdr3_nt: TGTGCCAGCAGTTTCGGGGGGCTAAACATTCAGTACTTC
v_call: TRBV12-3/TRBV12-4; clone_size: few; d_call: NA; j_call: TRBJ2-4; cdr3_aa: CASSLVQGLAKNIQYF; cdr3_nt: TGTGCCAGCAGTTTAGTCCAGGGGCTGGCCAAAAACATTCAGTACTTC
v_call: TRBV4-1; clone_size: many; d_call: NA; j_call: TRBJ2-1; cdr3_aa: CASSQPGKASYNEQFF; cdr3_nt: TGCGCCAGCAGCCAACCAGGGAAGGCCTCCTACAATGAGCAGTTCTTC
v_call: TRBV6-6; clone_size: NA; d_call: NA; j_call: TRBJ1-2; cdr3_aa: CASSFPMTAFNYGYTF; cdr3_nt: TGTGCCAGCAGTTTCCCCATGACGGCCTTTAACTATGGCTACACCTTC
v_call: TRBV7-9; clone_size: few; d_call: NA; j_call: TRBJ1-3; cdr3_aa: CASSPPLIQGNTIYF; cdr3_nt: TGTGCCAGCAGCCCCCCCTTGATTCAAGGAAACACCATATATTTT
v_call: TRBV20-1; clone_size: few; d_call: TRBD2; j_call: TRBJ2-3; cdr3_aa: CSANGGGATDTQYF; cdr3_nt: TGCAGTGCTAATGGCGGGGGGGCCACAGATACGCAGTATTTT
v_call: TRBV29-1; clone_size: few; d_call: NA; j_call: TRBJ1-1; cdr3_aa: CSPQNGVRGAWTEAFF; cdr3_nt: TGCAGCCCCCAGAACGGCGTGAGAGGCGCTTGGACTGAAGCTTTCTTT
v_call: TRBV7-2; clone_size: many; d_call: NA; j_call: TRBJ2-3; cdr3_aa: CASSLVESDTQYF; cdr3_nt: TGTGCCAGCAGCTTAGTGGAGTCAGATACGCAGTATTTT
v_call: TRBV6-5; clone_size: many; d_call: TRBD2; j_call: TRBJ2-1; cdr3_aa: CASSYLTGLAGRSSYNEQFF; cdr3_nt: TGTGCCAGCAGTTACTTGACGGGACTAGCGGGTCGGAGCTCCTACAATGAGCAGTTCTTC
v_call: TRBV12-3/TRBV12-4; clone_size: many; d_call: TRBD1; j_call: TRBJ1-4; cdr3_aa: CASSQGAGGYEKLFF; cdr3_nt: TGTGCCAGCAGTCAGGGGGCTGGCGGATATGAAAAACTGTTTTTT
v_call: TRBV12-3/TRBV12-4; clone_size: many; d_call: NA; j_call: TRBJ1-1; cdr3_aa: CASSPYTGYTEAFF; cdr3_nt: TGTGCCAGCAGTCCCTATACAGGGTACACTGAAGCTTTCTTT
v_call: TRBV6-5; clone_size: many; d_call: NA; j_call: TRBJ1-6; cdr3_aa: CASSYTPEATPLHF; cdr3_nt: TGTGCCAGCAGTTACACTCCCGAAGCGACTCCCCTCCACTTT
v_call: TRBV24-1; clone_size: few; d_call: NA; j_call: TRBJ2-3; cdr3_aa: CATSDVEPDTQYF; cdr3_nt: TGTGCCACCAGTGATGTGGAGCCAGATACGCAGTATTTT
v_call: TRBV6-2/TRBV6-3; clone_size: many; d_call: NA; j_call: TRBJ1-1; cdr3_aa: CASSYGGEAFF; cdr3_nt: TGTGCCAGCAGTTACGGGGGTGAAGCTTTCTTT
v_call: TRBV4-1; clone_size: NA; d_call: NA; j_call: TRBJ2-2; cdr3_aa: CASSHPWGVTTGELFF; cdr3_nt: TGCGCCAGCAGCCACCCCTGGGGGGTGACCACCGGGGAGCTGTTTTTT
v_call: TRBV7-9; clone_size: many; d_call: NA; j_call: TRBJ2-7; cdr3_aa: CASSLDGLAYEQYF; cdr3_nt: TGTGCCAGCAGCTTAGACGGTTTGGCCTACGAGCAGTACTTC